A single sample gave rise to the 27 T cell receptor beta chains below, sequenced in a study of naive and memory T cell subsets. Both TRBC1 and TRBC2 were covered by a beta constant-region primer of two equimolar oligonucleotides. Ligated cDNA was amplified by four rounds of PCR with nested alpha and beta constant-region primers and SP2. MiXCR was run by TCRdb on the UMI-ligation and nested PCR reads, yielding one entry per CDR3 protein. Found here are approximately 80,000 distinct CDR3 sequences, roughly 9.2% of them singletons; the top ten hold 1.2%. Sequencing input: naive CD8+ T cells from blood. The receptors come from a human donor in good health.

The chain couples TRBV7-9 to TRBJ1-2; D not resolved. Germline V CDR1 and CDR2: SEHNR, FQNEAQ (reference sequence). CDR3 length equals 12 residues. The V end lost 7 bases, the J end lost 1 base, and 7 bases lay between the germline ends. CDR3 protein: CASTPVNYGYTF. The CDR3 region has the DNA TGTGCCAGCACTCCGGTTAACTATGGCTACACCTTC.

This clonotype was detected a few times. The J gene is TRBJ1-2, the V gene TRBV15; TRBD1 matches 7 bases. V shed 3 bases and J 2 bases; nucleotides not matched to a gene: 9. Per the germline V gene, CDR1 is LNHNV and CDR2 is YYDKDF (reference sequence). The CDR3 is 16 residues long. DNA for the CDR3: TGTGCCACCAGCAGTGGAAGGCAGGGGGGGAACTATGGCTACACCTTC. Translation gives CATSSGRQGGNYGYTF.

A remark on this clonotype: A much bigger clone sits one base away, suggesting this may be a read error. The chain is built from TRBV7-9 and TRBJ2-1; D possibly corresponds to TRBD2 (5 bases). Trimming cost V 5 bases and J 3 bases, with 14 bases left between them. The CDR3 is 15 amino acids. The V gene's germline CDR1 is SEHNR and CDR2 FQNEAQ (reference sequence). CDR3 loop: CASSTRTRGYNEQFF. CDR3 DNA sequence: TGTGCCAGCAGCACACGGACTCGCGGCTACAATGAGCAGTTCTTC.

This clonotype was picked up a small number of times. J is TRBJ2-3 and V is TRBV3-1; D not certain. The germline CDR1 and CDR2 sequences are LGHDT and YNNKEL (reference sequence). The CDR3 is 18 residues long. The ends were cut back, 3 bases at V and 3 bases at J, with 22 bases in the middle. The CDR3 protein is CASSHTLGPFSITDTQYF. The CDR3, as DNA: TGTGCCAGCAGCCACACACTTGGACCCTTCTCAATTACAGATACGCAGTATTTT.

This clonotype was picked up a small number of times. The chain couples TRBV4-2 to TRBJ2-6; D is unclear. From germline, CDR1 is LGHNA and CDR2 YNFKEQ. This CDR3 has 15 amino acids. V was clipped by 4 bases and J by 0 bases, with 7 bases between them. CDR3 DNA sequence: TGTGCCAGCAGCCGAGAGGCCTCTGGGGCCAACGTCCTGACTTTC. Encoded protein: CASSREASGANVLTF.

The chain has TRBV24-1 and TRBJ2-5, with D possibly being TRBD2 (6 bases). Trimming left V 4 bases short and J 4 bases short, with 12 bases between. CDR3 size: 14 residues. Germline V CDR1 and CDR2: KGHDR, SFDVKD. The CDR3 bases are TGTGCCACCAGTGAAGGATCTAGCGCAGAGACCCAGTACTTC. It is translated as CATSEGSSAETQYF.

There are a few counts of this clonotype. CDR3 sequence (DNA): TGTGCCAGCAGTTCTTCTTCTTTAGCGGGAGGGTCGACCGGGGAGCTGTTTTTT. This gives the protein CASSSSSLAGGSTGELFF. The chain recombines TRBV12-3 or TRBV12-4 with TRBJ2-2, with 11 bases lining up with TRBD2. The CDR3 has 18 residues. V was clipped by 4 bases and J by 5 bases; unmatched bases: 12.

CDR3 bases: TGTGCCAGCAGCCAGACAGGGGAATTTGGCAATGAGCAGTTCTTC. Translating it yields CASSQTGEFGNEQFF. This chain connects TRBV6-5 to TRBJ2-1; 8 bases are shared with TRBD1. From germline, CDR1 is MNHEY and CDR2 SVGAGI. Trimming cost V 6 bases and J 6 bases; bases outside gene matches: 10. There are 15 residues in the CDR3.

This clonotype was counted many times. DNA for the CDR3: TGTGCCAGCAGCGGGGGGTCCCCAGATACGCAGTATTTT. This encodes CASSGGSPDTQYF. This rearrangement joins TRBV9 to TRBJ2-3; D is tentatively TRBD1 or TRBD2 (5 bases each). The CDR3 totals 13 residues. The ends were cut back, 3 bases at V and 4 bases at J, with 9 bases in the middle. Germline V gene lookup returns CDR1 SGDLS and CDR2 YYNGEE.

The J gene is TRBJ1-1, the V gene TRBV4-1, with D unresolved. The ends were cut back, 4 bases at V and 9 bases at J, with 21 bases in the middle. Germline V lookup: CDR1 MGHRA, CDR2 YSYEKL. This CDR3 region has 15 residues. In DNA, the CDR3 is TGCGCCAGCAGCCGTGAGAGGGTTCCCGAGGTGAAAGCTTTCTTT. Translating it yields CASSRERVPEVKAFF.

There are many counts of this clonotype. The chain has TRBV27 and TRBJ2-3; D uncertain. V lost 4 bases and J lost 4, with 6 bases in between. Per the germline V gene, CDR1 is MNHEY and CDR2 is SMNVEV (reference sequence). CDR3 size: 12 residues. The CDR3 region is CASSYRSDTQYF. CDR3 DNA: TGTGCCAGCAGTTACCGGTCAGATACGCAGTATTTT.

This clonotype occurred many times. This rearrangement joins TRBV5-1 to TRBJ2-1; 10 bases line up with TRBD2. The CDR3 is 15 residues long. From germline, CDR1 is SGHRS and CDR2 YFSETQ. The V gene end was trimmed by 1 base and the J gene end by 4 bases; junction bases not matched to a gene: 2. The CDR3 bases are TGCGCCAGCAGCTTGACTAGCGGGGCATACAATGAGCAGTTCTTC. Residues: CASSLTSGAYNEQFF.

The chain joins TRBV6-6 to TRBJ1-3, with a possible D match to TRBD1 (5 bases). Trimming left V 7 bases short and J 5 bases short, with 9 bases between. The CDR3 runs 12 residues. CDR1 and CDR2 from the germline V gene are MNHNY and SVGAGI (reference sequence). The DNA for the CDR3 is TGTGCCAGCACCGGGGACCGAAACACCATATATTTT. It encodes CASTGDRNTIYF.

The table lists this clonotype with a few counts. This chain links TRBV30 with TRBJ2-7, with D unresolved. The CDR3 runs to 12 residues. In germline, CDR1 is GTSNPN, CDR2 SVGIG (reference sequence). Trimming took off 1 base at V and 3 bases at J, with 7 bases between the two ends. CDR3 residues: CAWSGGLYEQYF. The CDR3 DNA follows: TGTGCCTGGAGTGGGGGTCTCTACGAGCAGTACTTC.

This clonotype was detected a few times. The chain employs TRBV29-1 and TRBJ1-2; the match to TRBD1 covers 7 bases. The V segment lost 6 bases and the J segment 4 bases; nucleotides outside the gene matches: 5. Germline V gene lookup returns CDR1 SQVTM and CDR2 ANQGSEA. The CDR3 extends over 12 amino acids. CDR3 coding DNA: TGCAGCGTACGACAGGGCATCTATGGCTACACCTTC. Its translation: CSVRQGIYGYTF.

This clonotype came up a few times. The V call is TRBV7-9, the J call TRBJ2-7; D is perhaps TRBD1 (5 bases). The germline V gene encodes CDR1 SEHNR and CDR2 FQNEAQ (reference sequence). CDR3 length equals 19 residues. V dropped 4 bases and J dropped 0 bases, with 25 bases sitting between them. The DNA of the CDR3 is TGTGCCAGCAGCTCACGAAATCCCAAAACAGGACATCGCTCCTACGAGCAGTACTTC. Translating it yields CASSSRNPKTGHRSYEQYF.

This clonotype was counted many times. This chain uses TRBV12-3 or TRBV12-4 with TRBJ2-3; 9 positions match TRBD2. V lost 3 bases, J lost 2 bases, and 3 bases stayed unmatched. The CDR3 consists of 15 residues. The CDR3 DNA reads TGTGCCAGCAGTTTTGTAGCGGGAGCCACAGATACGCAGTATTTT. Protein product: CASSFVAGATDTQYF.

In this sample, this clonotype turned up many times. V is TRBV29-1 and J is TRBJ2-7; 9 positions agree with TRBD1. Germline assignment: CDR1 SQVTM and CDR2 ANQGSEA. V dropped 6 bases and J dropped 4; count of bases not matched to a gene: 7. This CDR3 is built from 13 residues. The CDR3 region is CSVGTGQGYEQYF. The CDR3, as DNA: TGCAGCGTAGGTACGGGACAGGGATACGAGCAGTACTTC.

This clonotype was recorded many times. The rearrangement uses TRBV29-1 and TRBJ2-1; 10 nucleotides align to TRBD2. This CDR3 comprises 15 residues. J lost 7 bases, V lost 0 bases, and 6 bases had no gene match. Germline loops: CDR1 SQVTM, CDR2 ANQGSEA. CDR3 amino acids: CSVEDPQREGNEQFF. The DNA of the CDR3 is TGCAGCGTTGAAGATCCCCAGCGGGAGGGTAATGAGCAGTTCTTC.

CDR3 loop: CSARGRGGTEAFF. In DNA, the CDR3 is TGCAGTGCTAGAGGTCGGGGAGGGACTGAAGCTTTCTTT. The rearrangement links TRBV20-1 to TRBJ1-1; D is unclear. The CDR3 consists of 13 residues. Germline CDR1 DFQATT, CDR2 SNEGSKA (reference sequence). Trimming pared 1 base from V and 5 bases from J, leaving 11 bases between.

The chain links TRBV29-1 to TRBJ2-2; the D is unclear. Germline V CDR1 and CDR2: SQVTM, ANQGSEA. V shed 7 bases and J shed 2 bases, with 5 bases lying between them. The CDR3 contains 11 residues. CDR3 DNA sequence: TGCAGCGCCTCAAACACCGGGGAGCTGTTTTTT. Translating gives CSASNTGELFF.

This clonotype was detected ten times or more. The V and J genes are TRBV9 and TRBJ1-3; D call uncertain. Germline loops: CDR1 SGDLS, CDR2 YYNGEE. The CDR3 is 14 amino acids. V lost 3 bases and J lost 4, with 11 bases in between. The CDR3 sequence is CASSADVLGNTIYF. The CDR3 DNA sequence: TGTGCCAGCAGCGCGGACGTCTTAGGAAACACCATATATTTT.

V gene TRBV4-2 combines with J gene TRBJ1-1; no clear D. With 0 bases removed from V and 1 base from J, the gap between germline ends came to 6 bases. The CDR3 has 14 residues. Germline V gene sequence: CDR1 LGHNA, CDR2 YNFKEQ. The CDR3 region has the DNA TGTGCCAGCAGCCAAGATTGGAGGAACACTGAAGCTTTCTTT. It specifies CASSQDWRNTEAFF.

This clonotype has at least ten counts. The CDR3 is CASSRLGTATYEQYF. Written as DNA, the CDR3 is TGTGCCAGCAGCCGTCTCGGGACGGCTACCTACGAGCAGTACTTC. The V gene is TRBV14, the J gene TRBJ2-7; D tentatively fits TRBD1 or TRBD2 (5 bases each). The CDR3 totals 15 residues. Germline CDR1 is SGHDN and CDR2 is FVKESK. The ends were cut back, 4 bases at V and 2 bases at J, with 15 bases in the middle.

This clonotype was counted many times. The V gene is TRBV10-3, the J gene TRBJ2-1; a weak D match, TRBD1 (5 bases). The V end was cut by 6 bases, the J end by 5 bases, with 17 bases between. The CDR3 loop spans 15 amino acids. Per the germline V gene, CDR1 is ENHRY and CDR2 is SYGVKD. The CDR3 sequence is CAISDRQRINNEQFF. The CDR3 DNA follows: TGTGCCATCAGCGATCGACAGAGAATAAACAATGAGCAGTTCTTC.

The CDR3, as DNA: TGTGCCAGCAGCTTAGCTGACAGCAGCACTGAAGCTTTCTTT. Translating it yields CASSLADSSTEAFF. This rearrangement joins TRBV5-8 to TRBJ1-1; weak D call: TRBD1 (5 bases). CDR3 length: 14 amino acids. V was shortened by 2 bases and J by 4 bases, with 12 bases between the two germline ends. The V gene's germline CDR1 is SGHTS and CDR2 YDEGEE. Full variable domain (rest looked up from reference TRBV5-8 and TRBJ1-1): EAGVTQSPTHLIKTRGQQATLRCSPISGHTSVYWYQQALGLGLQFLLWYDEGEERNRGNFPPRFSGRQFPNYSSELNVNALELEDSALYLCASSLADSSTEAFFGQGTRLTVV.

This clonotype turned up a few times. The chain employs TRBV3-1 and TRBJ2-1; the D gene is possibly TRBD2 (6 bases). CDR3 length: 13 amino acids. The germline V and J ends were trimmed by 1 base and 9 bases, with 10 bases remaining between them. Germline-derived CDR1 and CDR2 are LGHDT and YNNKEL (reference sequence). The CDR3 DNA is TGTGCCAGCAGCCAAGGGAGGGTTAGTGAGCAGTTCTTC. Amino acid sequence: CASSQGRVSEQFF.